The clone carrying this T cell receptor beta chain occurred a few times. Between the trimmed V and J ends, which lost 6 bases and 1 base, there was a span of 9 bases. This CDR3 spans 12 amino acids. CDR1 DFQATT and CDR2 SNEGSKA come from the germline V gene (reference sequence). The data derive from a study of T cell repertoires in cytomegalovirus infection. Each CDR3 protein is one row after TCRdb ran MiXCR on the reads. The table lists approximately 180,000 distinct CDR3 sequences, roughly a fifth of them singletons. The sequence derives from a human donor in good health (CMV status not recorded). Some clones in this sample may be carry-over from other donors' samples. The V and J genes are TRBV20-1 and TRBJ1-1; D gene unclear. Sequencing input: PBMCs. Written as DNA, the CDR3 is TGCAGTGCCCGGTGGGGGAACACTGAAGCTTTCTTT. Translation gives CSARWGNTEAFF.